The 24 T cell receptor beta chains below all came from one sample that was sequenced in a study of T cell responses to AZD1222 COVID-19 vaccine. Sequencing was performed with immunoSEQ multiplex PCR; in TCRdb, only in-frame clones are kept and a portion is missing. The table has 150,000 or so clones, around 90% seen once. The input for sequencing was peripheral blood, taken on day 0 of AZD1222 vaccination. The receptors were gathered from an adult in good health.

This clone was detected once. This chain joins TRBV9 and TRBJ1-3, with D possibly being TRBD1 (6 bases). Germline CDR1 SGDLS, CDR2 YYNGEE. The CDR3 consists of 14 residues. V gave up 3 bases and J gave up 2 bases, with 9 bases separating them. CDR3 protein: CASSDRDTGNTIYF. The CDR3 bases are TGTGCCAGCAGCGACCGGGACACTGGAAACACCATATATTTT.

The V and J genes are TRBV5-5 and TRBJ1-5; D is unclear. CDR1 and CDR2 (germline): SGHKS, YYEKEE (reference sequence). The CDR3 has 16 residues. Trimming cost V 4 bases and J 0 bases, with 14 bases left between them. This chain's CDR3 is CASSPRTTLSNQPQHF. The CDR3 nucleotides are TGTGCCAGCAGCCCGAGAACAACCCTTAGCAATCAGCCCCAGCATTTT.

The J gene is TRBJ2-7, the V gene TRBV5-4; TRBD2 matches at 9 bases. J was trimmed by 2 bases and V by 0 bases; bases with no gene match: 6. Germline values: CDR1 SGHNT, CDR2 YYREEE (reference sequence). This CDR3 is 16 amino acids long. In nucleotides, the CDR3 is TGTGCCAGCAGCTTGGGGGGAGCGGGGGGAACCTACGAGCAGTACTTC. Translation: CASSLGGAGGTYEQYF.

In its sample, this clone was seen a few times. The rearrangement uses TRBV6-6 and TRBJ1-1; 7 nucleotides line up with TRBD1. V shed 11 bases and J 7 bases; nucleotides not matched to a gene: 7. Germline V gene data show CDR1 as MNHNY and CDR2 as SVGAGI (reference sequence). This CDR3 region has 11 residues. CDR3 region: CASRGQLEAFF. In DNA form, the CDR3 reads TGTGCCTCTAGGGGGCAGCTTGAAGCTTTCTTT.

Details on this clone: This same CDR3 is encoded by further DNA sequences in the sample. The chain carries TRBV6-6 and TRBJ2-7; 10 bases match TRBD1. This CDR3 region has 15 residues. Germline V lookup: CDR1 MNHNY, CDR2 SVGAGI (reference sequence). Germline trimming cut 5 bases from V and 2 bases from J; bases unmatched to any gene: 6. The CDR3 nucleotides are TGTGCCAGCAGTCCCCGACAGGGGGCGGCCTACGAGCAGTACTTC. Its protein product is CASSPRQGAAYEQYF.

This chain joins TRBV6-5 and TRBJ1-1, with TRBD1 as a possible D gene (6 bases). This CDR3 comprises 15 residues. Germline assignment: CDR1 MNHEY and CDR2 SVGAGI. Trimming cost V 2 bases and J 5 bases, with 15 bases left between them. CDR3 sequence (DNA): TGTGCCAGCAGTTACCAGGGGTCGACGAAAACTGAAGCTTTCTTT. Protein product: CASSYQGSTKTEAFF.

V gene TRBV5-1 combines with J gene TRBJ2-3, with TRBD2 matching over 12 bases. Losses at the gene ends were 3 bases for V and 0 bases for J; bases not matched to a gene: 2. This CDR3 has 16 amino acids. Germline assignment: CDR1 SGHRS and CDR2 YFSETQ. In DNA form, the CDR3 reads TGCGCCAGCAGCTCTGGACTAGCGGGAAGCACAGATACGCAGTATTTT. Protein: CASSSGLAGSTDTQYF.

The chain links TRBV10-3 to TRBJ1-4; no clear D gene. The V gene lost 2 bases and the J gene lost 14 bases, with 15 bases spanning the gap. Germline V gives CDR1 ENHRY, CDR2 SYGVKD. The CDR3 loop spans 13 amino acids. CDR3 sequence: CAISEPRLPGLFF. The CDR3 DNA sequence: TGTGCCATCAGTGAGCCGAGGCTCCCAGGCCTGTTTTTT.

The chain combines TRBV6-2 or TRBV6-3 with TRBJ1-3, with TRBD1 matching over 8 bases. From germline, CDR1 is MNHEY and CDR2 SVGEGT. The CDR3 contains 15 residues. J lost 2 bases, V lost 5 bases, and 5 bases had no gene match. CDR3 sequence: CASSRQGAAGNTIYF. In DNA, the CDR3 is TGTGCCAGCAGTCGGCAGGGGGCGGCTGGAAACACCATATATTTT.

CDR3 nucleotide sequence: TGTGCCAGCAGGCGAGGGGGGAGCAATCAGCCCCAGCATTTT. This encodes CASRRGGSNQPQHF. The V call is TRBV28, the J call TRBJ1-5, with TRBD1 as a possible D gene (6 bases). Germline CDR1 is MDHEN and CDR2 is SYDVKM. The ends were cut back, 6 bases at V and 1 base at J, with 10 bases in the middle. The CDR3 is 14 amino acids.

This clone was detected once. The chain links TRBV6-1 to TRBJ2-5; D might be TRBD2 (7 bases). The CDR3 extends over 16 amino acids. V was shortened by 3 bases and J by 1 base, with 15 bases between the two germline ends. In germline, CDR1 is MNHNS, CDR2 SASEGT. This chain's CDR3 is CASSDTGGPPQETQYF. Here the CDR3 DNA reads TGTGCCAGCAGTGATACCGGGGGGCCCCCCCAAGAGACCCAGTACTTC.

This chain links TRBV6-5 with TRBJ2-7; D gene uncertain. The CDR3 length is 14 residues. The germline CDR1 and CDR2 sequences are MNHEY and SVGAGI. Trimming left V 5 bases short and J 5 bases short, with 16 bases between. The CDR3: CASSPAVQVDEQYF. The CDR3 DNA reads TGTGCCAGCAGTCCTGCAGTCCAGGTGGACGAGCAGTACTTC.

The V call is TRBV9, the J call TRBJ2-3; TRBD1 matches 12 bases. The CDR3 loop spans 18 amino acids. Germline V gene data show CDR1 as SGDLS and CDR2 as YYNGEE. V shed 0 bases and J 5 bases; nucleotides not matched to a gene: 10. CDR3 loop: CASSVAPGTGGREDTQYF. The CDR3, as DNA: TGTGCCAGCAGCGTAGCCCCGGGGACAGGGGGCCGGGAAGATACGCAGTATTTT.

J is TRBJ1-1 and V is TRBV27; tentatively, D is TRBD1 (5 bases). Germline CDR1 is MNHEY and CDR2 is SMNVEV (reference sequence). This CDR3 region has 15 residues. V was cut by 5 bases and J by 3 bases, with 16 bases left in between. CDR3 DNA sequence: TGTGCCAGCAGTGGGACGGAGAATTCGGACACTGAAGCTTTCTTT. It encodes CASSGTENSDTEAFF.

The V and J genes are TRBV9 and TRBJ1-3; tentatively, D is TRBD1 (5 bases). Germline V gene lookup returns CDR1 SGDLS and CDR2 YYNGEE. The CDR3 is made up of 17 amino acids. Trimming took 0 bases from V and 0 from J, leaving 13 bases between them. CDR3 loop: CASSVEGQGPSGNTIYF. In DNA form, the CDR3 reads TGTGCCAGCAGCGTAGAAGGGCAGGGACCCTCTGGAAACACCATATATTTT.

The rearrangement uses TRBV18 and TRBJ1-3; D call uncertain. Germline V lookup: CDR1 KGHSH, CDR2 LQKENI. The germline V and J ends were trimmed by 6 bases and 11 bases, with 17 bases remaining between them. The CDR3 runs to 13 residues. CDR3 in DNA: TGTGCCAGCTCCCCGGGTCCCAAGGGCCCCATATATTTT. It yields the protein CASSPGPKGPIYF.

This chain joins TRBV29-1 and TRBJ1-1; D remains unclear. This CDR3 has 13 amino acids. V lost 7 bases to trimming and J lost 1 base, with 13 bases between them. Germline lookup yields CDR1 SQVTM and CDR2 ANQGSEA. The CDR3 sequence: CSADPWGNTEAFF. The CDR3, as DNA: TGCAGCGCCGACCCCTGGGGGAACACTGAAGCTTTCTTT.

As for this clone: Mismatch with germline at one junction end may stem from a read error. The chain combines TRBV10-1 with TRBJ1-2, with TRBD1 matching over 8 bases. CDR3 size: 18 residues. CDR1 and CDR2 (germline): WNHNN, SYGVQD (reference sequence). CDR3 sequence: CASCDAGGQVPAEGGYTF. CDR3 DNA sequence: TGCGCCAGCTGTGACGCCGGGGGACAGGTTCCGGCCGAGGGTGGCTACACCTTC.

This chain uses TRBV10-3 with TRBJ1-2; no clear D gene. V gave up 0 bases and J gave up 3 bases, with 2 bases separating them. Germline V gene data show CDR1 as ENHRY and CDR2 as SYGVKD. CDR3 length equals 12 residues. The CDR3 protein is CAISESDYGYTF. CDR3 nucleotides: TGTGCCATCAGTGAGTCCGACTATGGCTACACCTTC.

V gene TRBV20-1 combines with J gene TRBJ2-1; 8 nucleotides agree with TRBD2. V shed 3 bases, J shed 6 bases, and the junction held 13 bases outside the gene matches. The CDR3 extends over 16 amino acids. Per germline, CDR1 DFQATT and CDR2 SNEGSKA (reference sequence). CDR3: CSASRGGQAGINEQFF. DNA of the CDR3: TGCAGTGCTAGTCGGGGGGGGCAAGCGGGAATCAATGAGCAGTTCTTC.

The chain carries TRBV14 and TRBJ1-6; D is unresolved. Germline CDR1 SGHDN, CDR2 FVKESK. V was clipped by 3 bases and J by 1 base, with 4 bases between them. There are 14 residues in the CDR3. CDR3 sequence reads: CASSHISYNSPLHF. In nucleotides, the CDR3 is TGTGCCAGCAGCCACATATCCTATAATTCACCCCTCCACTTT.

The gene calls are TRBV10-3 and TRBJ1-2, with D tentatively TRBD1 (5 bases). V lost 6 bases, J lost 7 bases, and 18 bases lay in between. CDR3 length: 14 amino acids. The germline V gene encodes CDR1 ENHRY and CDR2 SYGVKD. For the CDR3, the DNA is TGTGCCATCAGATTAGGGGCGCAGGGCGGTGGCTACACCTTC. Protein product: CAIRLGAQGGGYTF.

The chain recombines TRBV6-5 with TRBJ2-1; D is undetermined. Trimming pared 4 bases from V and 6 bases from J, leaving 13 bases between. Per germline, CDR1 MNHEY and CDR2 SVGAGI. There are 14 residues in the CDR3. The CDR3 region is CASSSKGLGNEQFF. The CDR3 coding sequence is TGTGCCAGCAGTTCGAAGGGTCTCGGCAATGAGCAGTTCTTC.

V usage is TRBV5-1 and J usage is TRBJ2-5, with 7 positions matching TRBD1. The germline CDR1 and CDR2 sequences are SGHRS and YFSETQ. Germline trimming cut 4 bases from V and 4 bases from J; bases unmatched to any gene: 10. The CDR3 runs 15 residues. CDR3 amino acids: CASSTGTVAGETQYF. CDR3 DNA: TGCGCCAGCAGCACCGGGACAGTGGCGGGAGAGACCCAGTACTTC.